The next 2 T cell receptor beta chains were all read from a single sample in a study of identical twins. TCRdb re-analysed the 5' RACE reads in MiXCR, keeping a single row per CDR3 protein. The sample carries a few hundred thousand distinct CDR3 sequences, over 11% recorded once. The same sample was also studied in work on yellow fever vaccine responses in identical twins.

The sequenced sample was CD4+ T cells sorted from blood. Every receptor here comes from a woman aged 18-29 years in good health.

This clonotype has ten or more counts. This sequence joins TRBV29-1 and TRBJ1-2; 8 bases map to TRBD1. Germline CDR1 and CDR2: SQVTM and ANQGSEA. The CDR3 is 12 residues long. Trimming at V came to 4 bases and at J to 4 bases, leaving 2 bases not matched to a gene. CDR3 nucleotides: TGCAGCGTTGGGACAGGGTCCTATGGCTACACCTTC. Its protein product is CSVGTGSYGYTF.

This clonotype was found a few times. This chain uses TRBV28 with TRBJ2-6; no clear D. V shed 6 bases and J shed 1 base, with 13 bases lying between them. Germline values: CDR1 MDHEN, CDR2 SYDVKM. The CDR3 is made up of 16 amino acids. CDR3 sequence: CASRIVGDSGANVLTF. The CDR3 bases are TGTGCCAGCAGGATCGTCGGAGATTCTGGGGCCAACGTCCTGACTTTC.